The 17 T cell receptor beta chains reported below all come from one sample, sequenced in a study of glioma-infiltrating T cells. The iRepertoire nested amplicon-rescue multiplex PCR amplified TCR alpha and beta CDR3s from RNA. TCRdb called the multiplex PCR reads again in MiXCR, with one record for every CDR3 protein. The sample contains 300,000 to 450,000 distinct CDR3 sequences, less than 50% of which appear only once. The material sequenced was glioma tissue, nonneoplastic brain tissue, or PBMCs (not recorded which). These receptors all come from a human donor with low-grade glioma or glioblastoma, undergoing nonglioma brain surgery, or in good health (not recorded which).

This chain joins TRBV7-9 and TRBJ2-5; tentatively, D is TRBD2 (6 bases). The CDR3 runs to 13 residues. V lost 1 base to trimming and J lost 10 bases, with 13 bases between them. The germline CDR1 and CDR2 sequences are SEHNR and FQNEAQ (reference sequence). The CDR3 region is CASSLDGGIDQYF. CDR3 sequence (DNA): TGTGCCAGCAGCTTAGATGGGGGGATCGACCAGTACTTC.

The CDR3 sequence: CASSPSGQYTDTQYF. The DNA for the CDR3 is TGTGCCAGCAGCCCATCGGGTCAGTACACAGATACGCAGTATTTT. The gene calls are TRBV7-3 and TRBJ2-3; D remains ambiguous. The CDR3 is 15 amino acids. Deletions cut 5 bases from V and 2 bases from J, with 14 bases between. CDR1 is SGHTA and CDR2 is FQGTGA in the germline V gene.

In DNA, the CDR3 is TGTGCCAGCAGCCAAGGCCGGGCCTACAATGAGCAGTTCTTC. Translated: CASSQGRAYNEQFF. The chain has TRBV14 and TRBJ2-1; no clear D gene. Germline V lookup: CDR1 SGHDN, CDR2 FVKESK. The V end was cut by 1 base, the J end by 2 bases, with 6 bases between. The CDR3 extends over 14 amino acids.

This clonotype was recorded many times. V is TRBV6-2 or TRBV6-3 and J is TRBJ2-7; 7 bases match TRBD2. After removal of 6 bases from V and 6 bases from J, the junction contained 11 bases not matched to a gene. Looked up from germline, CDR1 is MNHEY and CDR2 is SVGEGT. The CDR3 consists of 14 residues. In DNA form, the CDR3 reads TGTGCCAGCAGGGACCGGGACTATATCACCGAGCAGTACTTC. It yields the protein CASRDRDYITEQYF.

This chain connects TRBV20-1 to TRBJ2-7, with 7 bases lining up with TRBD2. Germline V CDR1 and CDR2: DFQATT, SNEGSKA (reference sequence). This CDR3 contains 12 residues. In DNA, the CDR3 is TGCAGCCAGCGGGAAAGCCTCGCCGAGCAGTACTTC. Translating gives CSQRESLAEQYF.

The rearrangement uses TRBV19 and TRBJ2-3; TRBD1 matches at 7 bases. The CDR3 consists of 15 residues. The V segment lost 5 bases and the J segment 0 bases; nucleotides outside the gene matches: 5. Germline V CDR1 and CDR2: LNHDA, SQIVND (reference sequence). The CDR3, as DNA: TGTGCCAGTAGTTTCCGGGACAGCAGCACAGATACGCAGTATTTT. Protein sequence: CASSFRDSSTDTQYF.

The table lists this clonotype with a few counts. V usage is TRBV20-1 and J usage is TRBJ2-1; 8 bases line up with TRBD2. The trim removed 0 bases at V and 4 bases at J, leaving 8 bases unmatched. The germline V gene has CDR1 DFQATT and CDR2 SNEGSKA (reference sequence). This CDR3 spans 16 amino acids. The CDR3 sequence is CSARDEKREPYNEQFF. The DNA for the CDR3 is TGCAGTGCTAGAGATGAAAAGCGGGAGCCTTACAATGAGCAGTTCTTC.

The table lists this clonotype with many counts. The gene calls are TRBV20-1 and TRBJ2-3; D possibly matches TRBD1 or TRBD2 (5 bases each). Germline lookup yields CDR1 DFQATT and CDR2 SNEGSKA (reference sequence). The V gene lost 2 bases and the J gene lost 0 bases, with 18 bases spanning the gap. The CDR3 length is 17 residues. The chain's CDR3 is CSARIRTPGRSTDTQYF. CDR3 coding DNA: TGCAGTGCTAGAATCCGCACTCCGGGACGTAGCACAGATACGCAGTATTTT.

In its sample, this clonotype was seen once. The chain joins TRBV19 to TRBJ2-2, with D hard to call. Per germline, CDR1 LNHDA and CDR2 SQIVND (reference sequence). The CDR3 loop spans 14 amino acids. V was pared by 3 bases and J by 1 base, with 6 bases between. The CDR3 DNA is TGTGCCAGTAGTATTGAACAGAACACCGGGGAGCTGTTTTTT. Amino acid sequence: CASSIEQNTGELFF.

CDR3 sequence (DNA): TGTGCCAGCAGCCATGAGGGACAGGGCTCTGGGGCCAACGTCCTGACTTTC. Amino acids: CASSHEGQGSGANVLTF. The V and J genes are TRBV4-2 and TRBJ2-6; 9 nucleotides match TRBD1. Germline V CDR1 and CDR2: LGHNA, YNFKEQ. CDR3 size: 17 residues. V trimming: 3 bases; J trimming: 0 bases; junction bases outside the gene matches: 3.

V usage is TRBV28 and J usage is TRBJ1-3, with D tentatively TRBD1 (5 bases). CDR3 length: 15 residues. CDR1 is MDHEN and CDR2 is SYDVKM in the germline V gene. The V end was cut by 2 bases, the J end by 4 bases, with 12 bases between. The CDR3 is CASSLQGSNGNTIYF. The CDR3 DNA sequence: TGTGCCAGCAGTTTACAGGGCTCCAACGGAAACACCATATATTTT.

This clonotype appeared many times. CDR3 amino acids: CSARTGGDGYTF. In DNA form, the CDR3 reads TGCAGTGCTAGGACAGGGGGCGATGGCTACACCTTC. The J gene is TRBJ1-2, the V gene TRBV20-1, with 10 bases fitting TRBD1. Germline CDR1 is DFQATT and CDR2 is SNEGSKA (reference sequence). The CDR3 spans 12 residues. After removal of 3 bases from V and 6 bases from J, the junction contained 1 base not matched to a gene.

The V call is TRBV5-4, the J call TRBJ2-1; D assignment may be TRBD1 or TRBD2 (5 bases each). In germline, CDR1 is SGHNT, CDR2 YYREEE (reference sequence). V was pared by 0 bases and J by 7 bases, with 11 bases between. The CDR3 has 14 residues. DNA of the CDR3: TGTGCCAGCAGCTTGGGGGACGGACCTAATGAGCAGTTCTTC. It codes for CASSLGDGPNEQFF.

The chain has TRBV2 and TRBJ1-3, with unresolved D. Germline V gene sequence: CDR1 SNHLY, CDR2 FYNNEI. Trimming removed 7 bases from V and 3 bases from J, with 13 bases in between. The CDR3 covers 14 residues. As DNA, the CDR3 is TGTGCCAGCACGCCGGAGAGGGTTGGAAACACCATATATTTT. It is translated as CASTPERVGNTIYF.

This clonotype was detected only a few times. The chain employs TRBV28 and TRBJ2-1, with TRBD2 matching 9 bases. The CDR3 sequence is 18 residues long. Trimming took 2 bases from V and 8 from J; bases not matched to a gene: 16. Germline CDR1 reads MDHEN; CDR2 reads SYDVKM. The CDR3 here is CASSLDVTSGFSGYEQFF. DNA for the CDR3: TGTGCCAGCAGTTTAGATGTTACTAGCGGGTTTTCGGGGTATGAGCAGTTCTTC.

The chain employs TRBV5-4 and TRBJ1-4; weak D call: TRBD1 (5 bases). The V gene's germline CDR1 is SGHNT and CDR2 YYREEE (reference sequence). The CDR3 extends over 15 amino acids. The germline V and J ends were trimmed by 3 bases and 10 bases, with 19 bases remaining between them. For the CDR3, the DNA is TGTGCCAGCAGCTCCCAGCGAGGGGCACCGGTAAAACTGTTTTTT. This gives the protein CASSSQRGAPVKLFF.

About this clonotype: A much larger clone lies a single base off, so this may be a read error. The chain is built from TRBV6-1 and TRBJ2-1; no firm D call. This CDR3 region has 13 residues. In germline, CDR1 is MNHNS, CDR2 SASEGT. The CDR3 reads CASSHDSYDEQFF. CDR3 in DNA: TGTGCCAGCAGCCACGACTCCTACGATGAGCAGTTCTTC.